This T cell receptor (beta chain) is from a study of T cell responses to AZD1222 COVID-19 vaccine. Study background: The study pooled second doses at about 4 or about 12 weeks. Study results and caveats: Donors in the cohort were predominantly white British and more often female, and clonal diversity was possibly underestimated. Every sample of the repertoires postdated the peak T cell response.

There are 14 residues in the CDR3. Germline-derived CDR1 and CDR2 are DFQATT and SNEGSKA (reference sequence). The ends were cut back, 3 bases at V and 2 bases at J, with 13 bases in the middle. TCRdb's copy holds only in-frame clones and misses some; the assay was immunoSEQ multiplex PCR. This sample carries roughly 160,000 clones, over 75% of them seen once, and the ten largest clones take approximately 7.2%. This clone appeared once. Its antigen is undetermined. The sequence was obtained from an adult in good health. V usage is TRBV20-1 and J usage is TRBJ1-2; a possible D gene is TRBD1 (6 bases). The sequences come from peripheral blood, collected on day 0 of AZD1222 vaccination. Here the CDR3 DNA reads TGCAGTGCTAGTCCCCGGCAGGGGAACTATGGCTACACCTTC. Translating gives CSASPRQGNYGYTF.